A single sample gave rise to the 17 T cell receptor beta chains below, sequenced in a study of shared clonotypes between healthy human individuals (dated by TCRdb to the early 2020s). Libraries came from the immunoSEQ multiplex PCR assay. As stored in TCRdb, this immuneACCESS dataset retains in-frame rearrangements with V and J assigned. A fraction of the clones does not appear; measured against another copy, unresolved V genes explain less than half of the discrepancy, and the remainder lacks a known reason. This sample comprises about 2.4 million clones, around nine tenths of them detected only once. The ten largest clones add up to over 0.12% of the sample. The sample taken for sequencing was naive CD4+ T cells sorted from blood. The cell subset or site label for this specimen denotes: CD45RA+ positively selected. The origin of the receptors is a man aged 18 to 29 in good health.

The rearrangement uses TRBV6-4 and TRBJ2-3, with TRBD2 as a possible D gene (6 bases). The CDR3 length is 14 residues. CDR1 is MRHNA, CDR2 SNTAGT, per germline. V was trimmed by 1 base and J by 4 bases, leaving 9 bases between them. The CDR3 protein is CASSDYRGADTQYF. The CDR3 DNA sequence: TGTGCCAGCAGTGACTACCGCGGGGCAGATACGCAGTATTTT.

V and J are TRBV25-1 and TRBJ2-1; 10 positions agree with TRBD1. V lost 7 bases, J lost 9 bases, and 15 bases stayed unmatched. This CDR3 spans 16 amino acids. Germline V CDR1 and CDR2: MGHDK, SYGVNS. For the CDR3, the DNA is TGTGCCAGCACTCCCCCCGGGACAGGGGTTCATGGTGAGCAGTTCTTC. Translating it yields CASTPPGTGVHGEQFF. Together with reference TRBV25-1 and TRBJ2-1, the CDR3 gives the full variable domain: EADIYQTPRYLVIGTGKKITLECSQTMGHDKMYWYQQDPGMELHLIHYSYGVNSTEKGDLSSESTVSRIRTEHFPLTLESARPSHTSQYLCASTPPGTGVHGEQFFGPGTRLTVL.

Regarding this clone: Distinct nucleotide sequences in the sample also encode this CDR3. The chain links TRBV5-1 to TRBJ2-5, with 11 bases that match TRBD2. There are 15 residues in the CDR3. Trimming cost V 4 bases and J 4 bases; bases outside gene matches: 6. Germline CDR1 is SGHRS and CDR2 is YFSETQ. CDR3 sequence (DNA): TGCGCCAGCAGCCTAGCGGGGGGCCTGGGAGAGACCCAGTACTTC. Protein sequence: CASSLAGGLGETQYF.

The V gene is TRBV7-2, the J gene TRBJ2-1, with 10 nucleotides matching TRBD1. V dropped 5 bases and J dropped 7; count of bases not matched to a gene: 8. Germline V gene data show CDR1 as SGHTA and CDR2 as FQGNSA. This CDR3 contains 15 residues. The CDR3 DNA sequence: TGTGCCAGCAGCGCGACAGGGGGCGCCGGGAATGAGCAGTTCTTC. This codes for CASSATGGAGNEQFF.

This chain connects TRBV5-1 to TRBJ1-5; TRBD1 aligns across 8 bases. Germline V CDR1 and CDR2: SGHRS, YFSETQ. CDR3 length equals 17 residues. After removal of 10 bases from V and 0 bases from J, the junction contained 15 bases not matched to a gene. The CDR3 coding sequence is TGCGCCCTTTCAGAGCAGGGGGCCCCGGATAGCAATCAGCCCCAGCATTTT. It specifies CALSEQGAPDSNQPQHF.

A single count supports this clone. The chain is built from TRBV2 and TRBJ1-2; possible D gene TRBD1, 5 bases. The V and J ends lost 4 bases and 5 bases respectively, with 14 bases between them. Germline assignment: CDR1 SNHLY and CDR2 FYNNEI. The length of the CDR3 is 14 residues. CDR3 in DNA: TGTGCCAGCAGTGTTTTGGGGGAAGGGTATGGCTACACCTTC. This translates into CASSVLGEGYGYTF.

This chain joins TRBV19 and TRBJ2-1; D is unclear. Per the germline V gene, CDR1 is LNHDA and CDR2 is SQIVND (reference sequence). Trimming shortened V by 3 bases and J by 0 bases, and 9 bases separated the two germline ends. The CDR3 has 15 amino acids. The CDR3 region is CASSITVRSYNEQFF. CDR3 nucleotides: TGTGCCAGTAGTATCACAGTCCGCTCCTACAATGAGCAGTTCTTC.

The chain joins TRBV5-6 to TRBJ2-1, with 10 bases identical to TRBD2. Germline assignment: CDR1 SGHDT and CDR2 YYEEEE. V shed 6 bases and J 10 bases; nucleotides not matched to a gene: 13. The CDR3 runs to 15 residues. CDR3 DNA: TGTGCCAGCATCGGGAGCGGGAGGGCCGTCAGGGAGCAGTTCTTC. Translation gives CASIGSGRAVREQFF.

The chain joins TRBV6-5 to TRBJ2-1, with TRBD2 identical over 11 bases. Germline V gene lookup returns CDR1 MNHEY and CDR2 SVGAGI. V lost 4 bases and J lost 13; bases outside the gene matches: 6. This CDR3 has 13 residues. The CDR3 loop reads CASSSGTSGRQFF. For the CDR3, the DNA is TGTGCCAGCAGTTCCGGGACTAGCGGTCGACAGTTCTTC.

V and J are TRBV5-6 and TRBJ2-5; 8 nucleotides agree with TRBD2. This CDR3 has 15 amino acids. The J segment lost 3 bases and the V segment lost 4 bases, leaving 8 bases of the junction unmatched. The germline gives CDR1 SGHDT, CDR2 YYEEEE. CDR3 residues: CASSISGTRKETQYF. CDR3 sequence (DNA): TGTGCCAGCAGCATTTCCGGGACTAGAAAAGAGACCCAGTACTTC.

This chain joins TRBV11-2 and TRBJ1-6, with a tentative D call TRBD1 (6 bases). The CDR3 sequence is 13 residues long. Germline CDR1 is SGHAT and CDR2 is FQNNGV. Trimming removed 4 bases at V and 10 bases at J, with 11 bases between. The CDR3 nucleotides read TGTGCCAGCAGCTCTTACAGGGACTCACCCCTCCACTTT. Residues: CASSSYRDSPLHF. The whole variable domain, filled in from reference TRBV11-2 and TRBJ1-6, reads EAGVAQSPRYKIIEKRQSVAFWCNPISGHATLYWYQQILGQGPKLLIQFQNNGVVDDSQLPKDRFSAERLKGVDSTLKIQPAKLEDSAVYLCASSSYRDSPLHFGNGTRLTVT.

This clone was seen only once. The chain joins TRBV4-1 to TRBJ2-3, with D possibly TRBD1 on 7 matching bases. The CDR3 spans 17 residues. The germline gives CDR1 MGHRA, CDR2 YSYEKL. Trimming shortened V by 5 bases and J by 6 bases, and 24 bases separated the two germline ends. The CDR3 DNA reads as TGCGCCAGCAGCATTACATTACAGGGGAGGAACATGGATACGCAGTATTTT. Amino acid sequence: CASSITLQGRNMDTQYF.

This clone came up once. The CDR3 spells CASRPTWVQGSPLHF. Written as DNA, the CDR3 is TGCGCCAGCCGCCCGACCTGGGTCCAGGGATCACCCCTCCACTTT. The chain has TRBV5-1 and TRBJ1-6; TRBD1 might be the D (5 bases). Germline V gene sequence: CDR1 SGHRS, CDR2 YFSETQ. This CDR3 spans 15 amino acids. V shed 7 bases and J shed 10 bases, with 21 bases lying between them.

J is TRBJ2-5 and V is TRBV7-2; 15 bases map to TRBD2. Germline V lookup: CDR1 SGHTA, CDR2 FQGNSA. CDR3 size: 16 residues. J lost 5 bases, V lost 4 bases, and 5 bases had no gene match. This chain's CDR3 is CASSWGLAGGGETQYF. CDR3 in DNA: TGTGCCAGCAGCTGGGGACTAGCGGGAGGAGGGGAGACCCAGTACTTC.

The genes are TRBV28 and TRBJ2-7; a possible D gene is TRBD2 (6 bases). The V and J ends lost 4 bases and 0 bases respectively, with 16 bases between them. Germline lookup yields CDR1 MDHEN and CDR2 SYDVKM. This CDR3 has 16 amino acids. The CDR3 region has the DNA TGTGCCAGCAGTTCAAGCCCGGGGAGGAGCTCCTACGAGCAGTACTTC. Translating gives CASSSSPGRSSYEQYF.

V is TRBV5-1 and J is TRBJ1-3; D call uncertain. This CDR3 is built from 17 residues. CDR1 and CDR2 (germline): SGHRS, YFSETQ. Trimming took off 4 bases at V and 0 bases at J, with 17 bases between the two ends. CDR3 protein: CASSPFREGSSGNTIYF. The CDR3 DNA reads TGCGCCAGCAGCCCCTTCAGAGAGGGATCCTCTGGAAACACCATATATTTT.

The chain employs TRBV28 and TRBJ1-2, with D perhaps TRBD1 (5 bases). Between the trimmed V and J ends, which lost 10 bases and 6 bases, there was a span of 21 bases. The CDR3 sequence is 14 residues long. Germline V CDR1 and CDR2: MDHEN, SYDVKM. The CDR3 is CATLITGTSNGYTF. Written as DNA, the CDR3 is TGTGCCACCTTAATAACAGGAACCTCTAATGGCTACACCTTC.